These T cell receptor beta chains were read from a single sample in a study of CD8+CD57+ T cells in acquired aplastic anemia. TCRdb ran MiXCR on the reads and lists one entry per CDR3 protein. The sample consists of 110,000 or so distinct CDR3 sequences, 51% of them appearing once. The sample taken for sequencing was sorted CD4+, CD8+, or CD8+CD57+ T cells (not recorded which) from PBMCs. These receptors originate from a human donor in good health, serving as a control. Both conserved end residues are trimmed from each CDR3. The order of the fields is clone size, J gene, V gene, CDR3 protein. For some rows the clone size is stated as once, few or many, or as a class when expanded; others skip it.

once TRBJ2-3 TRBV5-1 TSTLAGGITDTQY
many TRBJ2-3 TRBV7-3 ASSLVGGSTDTQY
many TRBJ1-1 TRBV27 ASSLDTTGTEAF
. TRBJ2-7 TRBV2 ASSDRSYEQY
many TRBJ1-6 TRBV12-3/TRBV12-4 ASRFQDSLNSPLH
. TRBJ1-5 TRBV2 ASSAGTPQNQPQH
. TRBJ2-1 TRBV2 ASLSSGGNNEQF
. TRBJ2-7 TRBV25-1 ASSGGGRGLSYEQY
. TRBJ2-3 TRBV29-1 SATGTESTDTQY
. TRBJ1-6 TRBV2 ASSADNQNSPLH
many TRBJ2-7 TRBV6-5 ASSFQGAAYEQY
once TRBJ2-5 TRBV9 ASSLPLGDDSQETQY
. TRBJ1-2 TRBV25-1 ASSELLGRGSYGYT